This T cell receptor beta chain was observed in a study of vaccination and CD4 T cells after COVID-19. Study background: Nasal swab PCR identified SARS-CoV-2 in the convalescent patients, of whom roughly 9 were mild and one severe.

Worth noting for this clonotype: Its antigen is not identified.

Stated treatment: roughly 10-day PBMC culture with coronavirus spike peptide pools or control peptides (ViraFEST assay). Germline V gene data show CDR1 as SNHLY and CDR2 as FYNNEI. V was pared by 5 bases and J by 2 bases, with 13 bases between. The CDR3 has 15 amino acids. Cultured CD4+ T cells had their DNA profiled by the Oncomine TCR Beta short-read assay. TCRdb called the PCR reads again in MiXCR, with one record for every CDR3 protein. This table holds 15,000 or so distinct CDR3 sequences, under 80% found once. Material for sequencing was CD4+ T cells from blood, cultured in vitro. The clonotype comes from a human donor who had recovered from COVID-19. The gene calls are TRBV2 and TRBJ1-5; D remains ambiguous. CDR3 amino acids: CASSPEELGNQPQHF. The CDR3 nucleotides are TGTGCCAGCAGTCCGGAGGAATTGGGCAATCAGCCCCAGCATTTT.